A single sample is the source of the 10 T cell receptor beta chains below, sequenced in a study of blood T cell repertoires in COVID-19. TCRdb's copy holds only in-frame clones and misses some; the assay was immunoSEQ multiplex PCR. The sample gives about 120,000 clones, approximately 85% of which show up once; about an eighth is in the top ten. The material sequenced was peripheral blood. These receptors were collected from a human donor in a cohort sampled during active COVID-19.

The CDR3 sequence is CASSMGASYEQYF. In DNA form, the CDR3 reads TGTGCCAGTAGTATGGGCGCCTCCTACGAGCAGTACTTC. The chain recombines TRBV19 with TRBJ2-7; D ambiguous. CDR1 and CDR2 from the germline V gene are LNHDA and SQIVND (reference sequence). The V end lost 3 bases, the J end lost 0 bases, and 6 bases lay between the germline ends. The length of the CDR3 is 13 residues. Combining the CDR3 with reference TRBV19 and TRBJ2-7 gives the whole variable domain DGGITQSPKYLFRKEGQNVTLSCEQNLNHDAMYWYRQDPGQGLRLIYYSQIVNDFQKGDIAEGYSVSREKKESFPLTVTSAQKNPTAFYLCASSMGASYEQYFGPGTRLTVT.

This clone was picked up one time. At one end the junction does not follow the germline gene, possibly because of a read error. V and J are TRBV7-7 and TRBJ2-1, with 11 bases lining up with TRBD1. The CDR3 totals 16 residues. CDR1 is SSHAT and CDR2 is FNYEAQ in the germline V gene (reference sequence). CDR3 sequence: CASSSGTGGTPNEQFF. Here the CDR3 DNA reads TGTGCTAGCAGCTCCGGGACAGGGGGAACGCCCAATGAGCAGTTCTTC.

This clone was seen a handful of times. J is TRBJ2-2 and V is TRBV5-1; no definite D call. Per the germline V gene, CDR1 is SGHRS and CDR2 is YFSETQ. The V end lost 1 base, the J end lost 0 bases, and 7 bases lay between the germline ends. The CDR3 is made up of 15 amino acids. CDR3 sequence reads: CASSLHSSNTGELFF. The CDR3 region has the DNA TGCGCCAGCAGCTTGCACAGTTCGAACACCGGGGAGCTGTTTTTT.

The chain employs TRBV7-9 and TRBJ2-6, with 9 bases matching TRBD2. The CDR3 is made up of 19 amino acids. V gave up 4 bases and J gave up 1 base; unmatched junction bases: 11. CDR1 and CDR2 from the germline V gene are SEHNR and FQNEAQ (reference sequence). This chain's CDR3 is CASSSPRAGGASGANVLTF. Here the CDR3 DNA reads TGTGCCAGCAGCTCCCCCCGGGCGGGGGGGGCGTCTGGGGCCAACGTCCTGACTTTC.

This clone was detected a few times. This chain's CDR3 is CASSWAAGNVPSGQYF. CDR3 DNA sequence: TGTGCCAGCAGCTGGGCCGCCGGGAACGTCCCCTCGGGGCAGTACTTC. The rearrangement links TRBV5-8 to TRBJ2-7; a possible D gene is TRBD2 (5 bases). The CDR3 totals 16 residues. Deletions cut 3 bases from V and 9 bases from J, with 25 bases between. CDR1 is SGHTS and CDR2 is YDEGEE in the germline V gene.

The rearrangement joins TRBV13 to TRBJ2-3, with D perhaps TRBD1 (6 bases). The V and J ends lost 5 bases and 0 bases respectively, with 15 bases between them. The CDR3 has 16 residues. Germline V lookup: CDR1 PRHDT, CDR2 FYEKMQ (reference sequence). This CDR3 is CASSIRTASSTDTQYF. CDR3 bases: TGTGCCAGCAGCATCCGGACAGCCTCTAGCACAGATACGCAGTATTTT.

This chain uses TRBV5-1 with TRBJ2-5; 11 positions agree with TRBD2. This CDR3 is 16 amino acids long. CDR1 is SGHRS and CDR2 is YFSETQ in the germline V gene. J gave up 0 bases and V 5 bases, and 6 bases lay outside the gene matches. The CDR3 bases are TGCGCCAGCAGGGCTAGCGGGGGGTCGTACCAAGAGACCCAGTACTTC. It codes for CASRASGGSYQETQYF.

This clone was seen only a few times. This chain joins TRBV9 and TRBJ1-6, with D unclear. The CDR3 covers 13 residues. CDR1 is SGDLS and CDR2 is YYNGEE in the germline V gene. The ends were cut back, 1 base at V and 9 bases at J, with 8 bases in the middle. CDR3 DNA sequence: TGTGCCAGCAGCGTAAGGGAGACTTCACCCCTCCACTTT. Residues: CASSVRETSPLHF.

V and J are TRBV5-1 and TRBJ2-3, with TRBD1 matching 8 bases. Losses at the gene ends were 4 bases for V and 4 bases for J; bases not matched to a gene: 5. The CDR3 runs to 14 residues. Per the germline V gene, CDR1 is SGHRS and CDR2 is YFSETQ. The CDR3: CASSLDRAADTQYF. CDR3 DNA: TGCGCCAGCAGCCTGGACAGGGCCGCAGATACGCAGTATTTT.

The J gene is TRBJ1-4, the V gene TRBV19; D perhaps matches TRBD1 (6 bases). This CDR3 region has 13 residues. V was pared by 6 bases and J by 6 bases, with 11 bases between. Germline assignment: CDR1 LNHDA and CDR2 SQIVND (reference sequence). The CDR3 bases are TGTGCCAGTAGGGCCAGGGGTTATGAAAAACTGTTTTTT. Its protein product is CASRARGYEKLFF.